These 25 T cell receptor beta chains were all obtained from the same sample, sequenced in a study of blood T cell repertoires in COVID-19. Here immunoSEQ multiplex PCR was the method, and the copy in TCRdb shows in-frame clones only, minus some. The sample contains approximately 200,000 clones, 75% to 90% of which appear only once. The sample comprised PBMCs or T cells enriched from blood (not recorded which). These TCRs come from a man aged 30-40 years who had recovered from COVID-19.

The chain has TRBV7-8 and TRBJ2-1; 11 bases are a match to TRBD2. Germline loops: CDR1 SGHVS, CDR2 FQNEAQ. The CDR3 consists of 20 residues. The junction had 17 bases not matched to a gene; V was cut back by 2 bases and J by 5 bases. The CDR3 is CASSLTPLRRGLAENNEQFF. In nucleotides, the CDR3 is TGTGCCAGCAGCTTAACTCCGCTACGCCGGGGACTAGCGGAAAACAATGAGCAGTTCTTC.

This clone appeared once. This chain joins TRBV28 and TRBJ2-6; no definite D call. The CDR3 consists of 20 residues. Per the germline V gene, CDR1 is MDHEN and CDR2 is SYDVKM. Deletions cut 1 base from V and 0 bases from J, with 19 bases between. CDR3 protein: CASSLFSAEKMISGANVLTF. For the CDR3, the DNA is TGTGCCAGCAGTTTATTTTCGGCGGAAAAAATGATCTCTGGGGCCAACGTCCTGACTTTC.

The V call is TRBV29-1, the J call TRBJ2-4; TRBD1 matches at 7 bases. Germline values: CDR1 SQVTM, CDR2 ANQGSEA. Trimming cost V 4 bases and J 3 bases; bases outside gene matches: 6. The CDR3 consists of 14 residues. The CDR3: CSVGPAGGKNIQYF. CDR3 nucleotide sequence: TGCAGCGTTGGGCCCGCAGGGGGCAAAAACATTCAGTACTTC.

The rearrangement joins TRBV19 to TRBJ2-6; tentatively, D is TRBD2 (5 bases). The ends were cut back, 5 bases at V and 0 bases at J, with 8 bases in the middle. The CDR3 runs 15 residues. The V gene's germline CDR1 is LNHDA and CDR2 SQIVND (reference sequence). CDR3 nucleotide sequence: TGTGCCAGTAGTGAGGAGGACTCTGGGGCCAACGTCCTGACTTTC. Amino acid sequence: CASSEEDSGANVLTF.

The CDR3, as DNA: TGTGCCAGCAGCCCGAGAGACAGGGGGCCTGGGGAGACCCAGTACTTC. Its translation: CASSPRDRGPGETQYF. The J gene is TRBJ2-5, the V gene TRBV5-4; 10 bases agree with TRBD1. The V gene's germline CDR1 is SGHNT and CDR2 YYREEE (reference sequence). This CDR3 is 16 amino acids long. The junction had 11 bases not matched to a gene; V was cut back by 4 bases and J by 5 bases.

This sequence joins TRBV6-2 or TRBV6-3 and TRBJ2-7; 10 bases fit TRBD1. The germline V gene encodes CDR1 MNHEY and CDR2 SVGEGT. V lost 4 bases, J lost 7 bases, and 10 bases stayed unmatched. The CDR3 loop spans 15 amino acids. CDR3 sequence reads: CASSSPDRGPREQYF. CDR3 coding DNA: TGTGCCAGCAGTTCTCCAGACAGGGGGCCTAGAGAGCAGTACTTC.

The chain carries TRBV28 and TRBJ1-2; D is perhaps TRBD1 (6 bases). The V end lost 1 base, the J end lost 0 bases, and 9 bases lay between the germline ends. The germline V gene encodes CDR1 MDHEN and CDR2 SYDVKM. The CDR3 is 15 amino acids. The CDR3 loop is CASSLSQGPNYGYTF. CDR3 DNA: TGTGCCAGCAGTTTATCACAGGGCCCTAACTATGGCTACACCTTC.

This sequence joins TRBV5-5 and TRBJ2-3; the D gene is possibly TRBD2 (6 bases). The germline V and J ends were trimmed by 0 bases and 6 bases, with 14 bases remaining between them. Germline assignment: CDR1 SGHKS and CDR2 YYEKEE (reference sequence). This CDR3 has 15 amino acids. CDR3 DNA: TGTGCCAGCAGCTTGGACGGGCGGGGAAGGGATACGCAGTATTTT. It yields the protein CASSLDGRGRDTQYF.

The CDR3 reads CASSLVWGVETQYF. DNA of the CDR3: TGTGCCAGCAGCTTAGTCTGGGGAGTAGAGACCCAGTACTTC. The chain combines TRBV7-8 with TRBJ2-5; D is possibly TRBD2 (5 bases). The germline V and J ends were trimmed by 1 base and 4 bases, with 10 bases remaining between them. Germline V gene data show CDR1 as SGHVS and CDR2 as FQNEAQ. The CDR3 contains 14 residues. Using reference TRBV7-8 and TRBJ2-5 for the parts outside the CDR3, the full variable domain is GAGVSQSPRYKVAKRGQDVALRCDPISGHVSLFWYQQALGQGPEFLTYFQNEAQLDKSGLPSDRFFAERPEGSVSTLKIQRTQQEDSAVYLCASSLVWGVETQYFGPGTRLLVL.

The genes are TRBV25-1 and TRBJ1-2; a weak D match, TRBD1 (5 bases). The CDR3 has 14 residues. CDR1 and CDR2 from the germline V gene are MGHDK and SYGVNS. V lost 5 bases to trimming and J lost 4 bases, with 14 bases between them. The CDR3 DNA reads as TGTGCCAGCAGTACCGGACAAGGGCTCTATGGCTACACCTTC. This sequence encodes CASSTGQGLYGYTF.

This rearrangement joins TRBV12-3 or TRBV12-4 to TRBJ2-7, with a possible D match to TRBD1 (5 bases). The CDR3 sequence is 13 residues long. Trimming took off 1 base at V and 7 bases at J, with 11 bases between the two ends. Written as DNA, the CDR3 is TGTGCCAGCAGTTTAGGGGCAGGGAAAGAGCAGTACTTC. This encodes CASSLGAGKEQYF.

This chain uses TRBV28 with TRBJ2-5, with TRBD1 as a possible D gene (6 bases). The germline CDR1 and CDR2 sequences are MDHEN and SYDVKM. This CDR3 spans 16 amino acids. Trimming removed 2 bases at V and 4 bases at J, with 17 bases between. This CDR3 reads CASSLSRGREGETQYF. As DNA, the CDR3 is TGTGCCAGCAGTTTAAGCAGGGGAAGGGAAGGAGAGACCCAGTACTTC.

V is TRBV24-1 and J is TRBJ2-3; D unresolved. The CDR3 spans 16 residues. The ends were cut back, 3 bases at V and 4 bases at J, with 16 bases in the middle. Germline V gene sequence: CDR1 KGHDR, CDR2 SFDVKD. The DNA of the CDR3 is TGTGCCACCAGTGATCCCGCCCCAGGTCGTGCAGATACGCAGTATTTT. This translates into CATSDPAPGRADTQYF.

The rearrangement joins TRBV6-5 to TRBJ1-1; D not resolved. This CDR3 has 15 amino acids. Per the germline V gene, CDR1 is MNHEY and CDR2 is SVGAGI. V lost 0 bases and J 0 bases, leaving 8 bases between the germline ends. In DNA form, the CDR3 reads TGTGCCAGCAGTTACTCGTTCGGTCTGAACACTGAAGCTTTCTTT. Protein product: CASSYSFGLNTEAFF.

This sequence joins TRBV9 and TRBJ2-1; no clear D. The CDR3 length is 13 residues. Germline CDR1 and CDR2: SGDLS and YYNGEE. V lost 4 bases and J 9 bases, leaving 14 bases between the germline ends. This chain's CDR3 is CASSSTGISEQFF. CDR3 nucleotides: TGTGCCAGCAGCTCTACGGGTATCAGTGAGCAGTTCTTC. The full variable domain, in which reference TRBV9 and TRBJ2-1 provide the parts outside the CDR3, is DSGVTQTPKHLITATGQRVTLRCSPRSGDLSVYWYQQSLDQGLQFLIQYYNGEERAKGNILERFSAQQFPDLHSELNLSSLELGDSALYFCASSSTGISEQFFGPGTRLTVL.

The V and J genes are TRBV19 and TRBJ2-7, with 12 bases that match TRBD1. J gave up 7 bases and V 6 bases, and 7 bases lay outside the gene matches. Germline assignment: CDR1 LNHDA and CDR2 SQIVND (reference sequence). This CDR3 comprises 14 residues. The CDR3: CASRPGQGAREQYF. The CDR3 DNA reads TGTGCCAGTAGACCGGGACAGGGGGCGCGGGAGCAGTACTTC.

The chain couples TRBV28 to TRBJ1-4; D might be TRBD1 (6 bases). Germline V CDR1 and CDR2: MDHEN, SYDVKM. Trimming stripped 5 bases from V and 7 bases from J, with 17 bases between. The CDR3 has 15 amino acids. CDR3 loop: CASSKQGRVGEKLFF. The CDR3 DNA is TGTGCCAGCAGTAAACAGGGTAGGGTTGGTGAAAAACTGTTTTTT.

In DNA form, the CDR3 reads TGTGCCAGCAGCCGAACAGGGGAAACCGGGGAGCTGTTTTTT. Translation: CASSRTGETGELFF. The chain joins TRBV7-6 to TRBJ2-2; TRBD1 aligns across 7 bases. V lost 5 bases and J lost 5; bases outside the gene matches: 5. The CDR3 totals 14 residues. Germline V CDR1 and CDR2: SGHVS, FNYEAQ.

The chain is built from TRBV29-1 and TRBJ2-1; TRBD2 might be the D (7 bases). Germline lookup yields CDR1 SQVTM and CDR2 ANQGSEA. This CDR3 has 17 amino acids. V lost 0 bases and J lost 0, with 15 bases in between. CDR3 sequence: CSVEDLGGGSSYNEQFF. The CDR3 DNA follows: TGCAGCGTTGAAGATCTGGGGGGCGGGAGCTCCTACAATGAGCAGTTCTTC.

The gene calls are TRBV18 and TRBJ2-7, with D maybe TRBD2 (5 bases). Germline CDR1 reads KGHSH; CDR2 reads LQKENI. This CDR3 spans 13 amino acids. Trimming shortened V by 3 bases and J by 2 bases, and 8 bases separated the two germline ends. The CDR3 loop reads CASSPGRPYEQYF. The CDR3 coding sequence is TGTGCCAGCTCACCGGGGAGACCCTACGAGCAGTACTTC.

The chain carries TRBV7-2 and TRBJ2-1; 10 bases fit TRBD1. The V segment lost 5 bases and the J segment 7 bases; nucleotides outside the gene matches: 8. The CDR3 covers 15 residues. From germline, CDR1 is SGHTA and CDR2 FQGNSA. CDR3 in amino acids: CASSRDRGGRNEQFF. For the CDR3, the DNA is TGTGCCAGCAGCCGGGACAGGGGCGGACGGAATGAGCAGTTCTTC.

The chain is built from TRBV19 and TRBJ2-7; 8 bases line up with TRBD2. V was clipped by 6 bases and J by 1 base; unmatched bases: 2. CDR1 is LNHDA, CDR2 SQIVND, per germline (reference sequence). This CDR3 spans 13 amino acids. CDR3 protein: CASSASGSYEQYF. Written as DNA, the CDR3 is TGTGCCAGTAGCGCTAGCGGGTCCTACGAGCAGTACTTC.

In DNA form, the CDR3 reads TGTGCCAGCAGCTTGACAGGGAGCTCCTACAATGAGCAGTTCTTC. Amino acid sequence: CASSLTGSSYNEQFF. J is TRBJ2-1 and V is TRBV5-6; D may be TRBD1 (6 bases). Trimming cost V 1 base and J 0 bases, with 8 bases left between them. Germline values: CDR1 SGHDT, CDR2 YYEEEE. The length of the CDR3 is 15 residues.

The chain carries TRBV10-2 and TRBJ1-1; weak D call: TRBD1 (5 bases). CDR3 length: 14 residues. Trimming removed 5 bases at V and 2 bases at J, with 12 bases between. CDR1 is WSHSY, CDR2 SAAADI, per germline. This CDR3 is CASSLAGLNTEAFF. CDR3 coding DNA: TGCGCCAGCAGTCTCGCAGGGTTAAACACTGAAGCTTTCTTT.

This clone was seen just once. The chain's CDR3 is CASRQGSTDTQYF. Here the CDR3 DNA reads TGTGCCAGTAGACAGGGGAGCACAGATACGCAGTATTTT. This chain joins TRBV2 and TRBJ2-3, with 8 bases fitting TRBD1. Germline V gene lookup returns CDR1 SNHLY and CDR2 FYNNEI. Trimming took 9 bases from V and 0 from J; bases not matched to a gene: 2. This CDR3 comprises 13 residues.